Below, 30 T cell receptor beta chains from the same sample are listed, as sequenced in a study of shared clonotypes between healthy human individuals. Repertoires were generated with immunoSEQ multiplex PCR, while TCRdb's copy carries only in-frame clones and drops some. The sample lists 2.3 million or so clones; 90% to 95% were seen once. The sequencing sample was made of naive CD4+ T cells from PBMCs. The subset here: CD45RA+ positively selected. The receptor set was obtained from a man aged 18 to 30 in good health. Some clones in this sample may be carry-over from other donors' samples.

The V gene is TRBV28, the J gene TRBJ1-4; tentative D call: TRBD1 (6 bases). The CDR3 contains 15 residues. V gave up 4 bases and J gave up 4 bases, with 13 bases separating them. Germline V gene lookup returns CDR1 MDHEN and CDR2 SYDVKM. The CDR3 nucleotides are TGTGCCAGCAGTTCCGCAGGGGTTCGTAATGAAAAACTGTTTTTT. This translates into CASSSAGVRNEKLFF.

About this clone itself: Distinct nucleotide sequences in the sample also encode this CDR3. The chain combines TRBV5-4 with TRBJ2-7, with D unresolved. This CDR3 is built from 15 residues. CDR1 SGHNT and CDR2 YYREEE come from the germline V gene (reference sequence). The V and J ends lost 4 bases and 0 bases respectively, with 14 bases between them. The CDR3 DNA sequence: TGTGCCAGCAGCCCGCGGACGGGCAGCTCCTACGAGCAGTACTTC. Protein sequence: CASSPRTGSSYEQYF.

J is TRBJ1-5 and V is TRBV6-5; perhaps TRBD1 as D (6 bases). The CDR3 is 15 amino acids. V lost 5 bases and J 0 bases, leaving 11 bases between the germline ends. Germline V CDR1 and CDR2: MNHEY, SVGAGI. The CDR3, as DNA: TGTGCCAGCAGTCAAGGACAGTATAGCAATCAGCCCCAGCATTTT. This encodes CASSQGQYSNQPQHF.

The rearrangement joins TRBV18 to TRBJ1-3; D remains ambiguous. This CDR3 has 14 residues. CDR1 and CDR2 from the germline V gene are KGHSH and LQKENI. V was clipped by 6 bases and J by 2 bases, with 11 bases between them. The CDR3 loop is CASSAGSAGNTIYF. As DNA, the CDR3 is TGTGCCAGCTCCGCGGGGTCGGCTGGAAACACCATATATTTT.

On this clone itself: Other nucleotide sequences from this sample produce the same CDR3. The V and J genes are TRBV5-1 and TRBJ2-5; unclear D gene. From germline, CDR1 is SGHRS and CDR2 YFSETQ. This CDR3 has 13 amino acids. The ends were cut back, 0 bases at V and 3 bases at J, with 6 bases in the middle. The CDR3 sequence is CASSLVGEETQYF. CDR3 in DNA: TGCGCCAGCAGCTTGGTCGGCGAAGAGACCCAGTACTTC.

Concerning this clone: This same CDR3 is encoded by further DNA sequences in the sample. The chain recombines TRBV30 with TRBJ1-5; D is undetermined. The V gene's germline CDR1 is GTSNPN and CDR2 SVGIG (reference sequence). V was clipped by 4 bases and J by 2 bases, with 6 bases between them. CDR3 size: 12 residues. The CDR3 is CAWNIGNQPQHF. The CDR3, as DNA: TGTGCCTGGAACATTGGCAATCAGCCCCAGCATTTT.

The CDR3 loop reads CASSLGDQLNTEAFF. The CDR3 nucleotides read TGTGCCAGCAGCTTAGGAGACCAGTTGAACACTGAAGCTTTCTTT. The rearrangement links TRBV7-8 to TRBJ1-1; D call uncertain. V was trimmed by 1 base and J by 0 bases, leaving 9 bases between them. Germline lookup yields CDR1 SGHVS and CDR2 FQNEAQ. This CDR3 region has 15 residues.

V gene TRBV7-9 combines with J gene TRBJ2-3; 11 nucleotides line up with TRBD2. V dropped 2 bases and J dropped 5; count of bases not matched to a gene: 15. The CDR3 extends over 19 amino acids. Germline V gene sequence: CDR1 SEHNR, CDR2 FQNEAQ (reference sequence). CDR3 sequence reads: CASSLRTSGRGSGVDTQYF. Here the CDR3 DNA reads TGTGCCAGCAGCTTAAGGACTAGCGGGCGCGGAAGCGGGGTAGATACGCAGTATTTT.

The chain couples TRBV6-1 to TRBJ2-3, with D perhaps matching TRBD2 (5 bases). With 2 bases removed from V and 2 bases from J, the gap between germline ends came to 14 bases. Germline CDR1 reads MNHNS; CDR2 reads SASEGT. This CDR3 contains 16 residues. This chain's CDR3 is CASSESLARDTDTQYF. In DNA form, the CDR3 reads TGTGCCAGCAGTGAATCTCTAGCTCGAGACACAGATACGCAGTATTTT.

On this clone itself: At the DNA level, this CDR3 is encoded by other sequences in the same sample as well. The CDR3 loop is CASSLEGGNSPLHF. CDR3 nucleotides: TGCGCCAGCAGCTTGGAAGGGGGCAATTCACCCCTCCACTTT. The genes are TRBV5-1 and TRBJ1-6; 7 nucleotides align to TRBD1. CDR1 and CDR2 (germline): SGHRS, YFSETQ. The CDR3 has 14 amino acids. Trimming at V came to 0 bases and at J to 7 bases, leaving 1 base not matched to a gene.

The chain carries TRBV18 and TRBJ2-3, with 9 nucleotides matching TRBD2. J lost 6 bases, V lost 3 bases, and 4 bases had no gene match. Germline V gives CDR1 KGHSH, CDR2 LQKENI. The CDR3 totals 14 residues. In nucleotides, the CDR3 is TGTGCCAGCTCACCCGATAGCGGGAGTGATACGCAGTATTTT. It is translated as CASSPDSGSDTQYF.

The chain recombines TRBV9 with TRBJ2-3; 10 positions agree with TRBD2. Germline values: CDR1 SGDLS, CDR2 YYNGEE. The CDR3 extends over 15 amino acids. The V and J ends lost 5 bases and 6 bases, in that order; junction bases with no gene match: 9. The CDR3 loop reads CASSTDSGRWDTQYF. CDR3 nucleotide sequence: TGTGCCAGCAGTACCGATAGCGGGAGGTGGGATACGCAGTATTTT.

V usage is TRBV28 and J usage is TRBJ1-2, with a tentative D call TRBD1 (6 bases). This CDR3 region has 12 residues. V was pared by 6 bases and J by 4 bases, with 9 bases between. Germline V gene data show CDR1 as MDHEN and CDR2 as SYDVKM. Here the CDR3 DNA reads TGTGCCAGCAGACAACAGGGCTATGGCTACACCTTC. This encodes CASRQQGYGYTF.

The rearrangement uses TRBV2 and TRBJ2-1, with 10 nucleotides matching TRBD2. The CDR3 is 17 residues long. V lost 7 bases, J lost 0 bases, and 9 bases stayed unmatched. Germline CDR1 and CDR2: SNHLY and FYNNEI. The CDR3 sequence is CASTQRASGSSYNEQFF. CDR3 nucleotide sequence: TGTGCCAGCACCCAAAGGGCTAGCGGGAGCTCCTACAATGAGCAGTTCTTC.

This chain uses TRBV4-2 with TRBJ2-2; D ambiguous. The CDR3 contains 14 residues. Germline V gives CDR1 LGHNA, CDR2 YNFKEQ. Trimming shortened V by 0 bases and J by 3 bases, and 5 bases separated the two germline ends. This CDR3 reads CASSQDFYTGELFF. CDR3 sequence (DNA): TGTGCCAGCAGCCAAGATTTCTACACCGGGGAGCTGTTTTTT.

The chain has TRBV18 and TRBJ1-3; D is unclear. From germline, CDR1 is KGHSH and CDR2 LQKENI. V lost 3 bases and J lost 0, with 21 bases in between. This CDR3 comprises 19 residues. This chain's CDR3 is CASSPLGRANTVSGNTIYF. The CDR3 DNA sequence: TGTGCCAGCTCACCCCTAGGGAGGGCCAACACCGTCTCTGGAAACACCATATATTTT.

A remark on this clone: The sample carries other DNA sequences with the same CDR3. The chain employs TRBV7-9 and TRBJ2-7; no firm D call. Germline V CDR1 and CDR2: SEHNR, FQNEAQ (reference sequence). This CDR3 contains 11 residues. Trimming stripped 2 bases from V and 5 bases from J, with 4 bases between. In DNA form, the CDR3 reads TGTGCCAGCAGCTTAAGGGACGAGCAGTACTTC. Its translation: CASSLRDEQYF.

The CDR3 nucleotides are TGTGCCAGCAGCCCCTACAGGGTCTCTGGGGCCAACGTCCTGACTTTC. Its protein is CASSPYRVSGANVLTF. The chain links TRBV28 to TRBJ2-6; D might be TRBD1 (6 bases). Trimming left V 6 bases short and J 0 bases short, with 12 bases between. In germline, CDR1 is MDHEN, CDR2 SYDVKM. The CDR3 sequence is 16 residues long. Complete variable domain (other parts from reference TRBV28 and TRBJ2-6): DVKVTQSSRYLVKRTGEKVFLECVQDMDHENMFWYRQDPGLGLRLIYFSYDVKMKEKGDIPEGYSVSREKKERFSLILESASTNQTSMYLCASSPYRVSGANVLTFGAGSRLTVL.

The chain recombines TRBV5-3 with TRBJ1-5; the match to TRBD1 covers 7 bases. TRBV5-3 is identified as an open reading frame with a role that is uncertain. V trimming: 4 bases; J trimming: 5 bases; junction bases outside the gene matches: 9. The CDR3 consists of 15 residues. Here the CDR3 reads CARSATGEYYQPQHF. The CDR3, as DNA: TGTGCCAGAAGCGCCACAGGGGAGTACTATCAGCCCCAGCATTTT.

This clone was counted a single time. The chain has TRBV6-5 and TRBJ1-1; TRBD1 agrees at 9 bases. The germline gives CDR1 MNHEY, CDR2 SVGAGI. J lost 4 bases, V lost 2 bases, and 5 bases had no gene match. CDR3 length: 15 residues. The CDR3 sequence: CASSYLHRGLTEAFF. CDR3 DNA: TGTGCCAGCAGTTACCTTCACAGGGGGCTCACTGAAGCTTTCTTT.

The V and J genes are TRBV28 and TRBJ2-5, with D perhaps TRBD1 or TRBD2 (6 bases each). The CDR3 sequence is 16 residues long. Trimming shortened V by 1 base and J by 5 bases, and 17 bases separated the two germline ends. Germline V gene sequence: CDR1 MDHEN, CDR2 SYDVKM. This CDR3 is CASSLLGRGRRETQYF. DNA for the CDR3: TGTGCCAGCAGTTTATTGGGTAGGGGGAGGAGGGAGACCCAGTACTTC.

The chain combines TRBV29-1 with TRBJ1-1, with a weak D call TRBD1 (6 bases). CDR3 length equals 14 residues. Germline V lookup: CDR1 SQVTM, CDR2 ANQGSEA. V lost 7 bases to trimming and J lost 3 bases, with 18 bases between them. The DNA for the CDR3 is TGCAGCGGACGCCAAGGGAGGGGGGACACTGAAGCTTTCTTT. It specifies CSGRQGRGDTEAFF. The complete variable domain, with remaining parts taken from reference TRBV29-1 and TRBJ1-1, reads SAVISQKPSRDICQRGTSLTIQCQVDSQVTMMFWYRQQPGQSLTLIATANQGSEATYESGFVIDKFPISRPNLTFSTLTVSNMSPEDSSIYLCSGRQGRGDTEAFFGQGTRLTVV.

The V call is TRBV6-5, the J call TRBJ2-2; no definite D call. Germline-derived CDR1 and CDR2 are MNHEY and SVGAGI. V lost 10 bases to trimming and J lost 8 bases, with 17 bases between them. The CDR3 covers 13 residues. The CDR3 DNA reads as TGTGCCACTTGCTCGGCAGGCCCAGGGGAGCTGTTTTTT. It yields the protein CATCSAGPGELFF.

The chain recombines TRBV5-1 with TRBJ2-3; D is undetermined. This CDR3 has 13 residues. Germline CDR1 and CDR2: SGHRS and YFSETQ. V was pared by 7 bases and J by 5 bases, with 14 bases between. CDR3 nucleotide sequence: TGCGCCAGCGCTAAATGGGGTGGAGATACGCAGTATTTT. Its protein product is CASAKWGGDTQYF.

Turning to this clone: The sample has other DNA sequences that encode this CDR3 too. The chain employs TRBV5-1 and TRBJ2-2; maybe TRBD1 (6 bases). In germline, CDR1 is SGHRS, CDR2 YFSETQ. V was cut by 2 bases and J by 5 bases, with 10 bases left in between. The CDR3 consists of 14 residues. CDR3 residues: CASSFGDKTGELFF. The CDR3 DNA sequence: TGCGCCAGCAGCTTTGGGGACAAAACCGGGGAGCTGTTTTTT.

Concerning this clone: Within the sample, other DNA sequences also encode this same CDR3. The chain carries TRBV11-2 and TRBJ2-7, with D perhaps assigned TRBD1 or TRBD2 (5 bases each). CDR1 SGHAT and CDR2 FQNNGV come from the germline V gene. V gave up 1 base and J gave up 2 bases, with 9 bases separating them. This CDR3 region has 14 residues. In DNA, the CDR3 is TGTGCCAGCAGCTTAGCGAGGGGCCCCTACGAGCAGTACTTC. Protein product: CASSLARGPYEQYF.

V gene TRBV9 combines with J gene TRBJ1-1, with TRBD1 as a possible D gene (6 bases). CDR3 length equals 16 residues. The V and J ends lost 3 bases and 1 base respectively, with 16 bases between them. Germline CDR1 and CDR2: SGDLS and YYNGEE. CDR3 in DNA: TGTGCCAGCAGCGCGTACGAACAGGGCGAGAACACTGAAGCTTTCTTT. Translation: CASSAYEQGENTEAFF.

This chain joins TRBV30 and TRBJ2-5; no reliable D call. V lost 4 bases to trimming and J lost 2 bases, with 14 bases between them. The CDR3 is made up of 14 amino acids. Germline values: CDR1 GTSNPN, CDR2 SVGIG (reference sequence). The CDR3 DNA sequence: TGTGCCTGGACAAGCCCGGGCCTGCAAGAGACCCAGTACTTC. Protein sequence: CAWTSPGLQETQYF.

The rearrangement uses TRBV2 and TRBJ2-1; 7 nucleotides agree with TRBD2. The V gene's germline CDR1 is SNHLY and CDR2 FYNNEI. The J segment lost 1 base and the V segment lost 6 bases, leaving 9 bases of the junction unmatched. There are 16 residues in the CDR3. The DNA of the CDR3 is TGTGCCAGCAGAAGGTTGCGGGAGCAGTCCTACAATGAGCAGTTCTTC. This codes for CASRRLREQSYNEQFF.

The rearrangement uses TRBV2 and TRBJ2-2; 10 bases line up with TRBD2. V gave up 6 bases and J gave up 6 bases; unmatched junction bases: 13. The CDR3 is 17 residues long. Germline CDR1 SNHLY, CDR2 FYNNEI. The CDR3 is CASSPPTGTSEAGELFF. The CDR3 DNA follows: TGTGCCAGCAGCCCCCCTACCGGGACTAGCGAAGCCGGGGAGCTGTTTTTT.